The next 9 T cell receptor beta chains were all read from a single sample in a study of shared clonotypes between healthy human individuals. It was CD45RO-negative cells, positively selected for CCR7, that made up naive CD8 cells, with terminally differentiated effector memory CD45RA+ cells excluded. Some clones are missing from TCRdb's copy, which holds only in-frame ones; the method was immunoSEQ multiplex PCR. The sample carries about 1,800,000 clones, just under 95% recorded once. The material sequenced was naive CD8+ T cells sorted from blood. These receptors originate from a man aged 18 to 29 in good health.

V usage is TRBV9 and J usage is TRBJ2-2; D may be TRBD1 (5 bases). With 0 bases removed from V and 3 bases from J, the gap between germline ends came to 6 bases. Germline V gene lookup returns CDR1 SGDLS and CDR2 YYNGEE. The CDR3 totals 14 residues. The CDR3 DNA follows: TGTGCCAGCAGCGTAGGACAGTACACCGGGGAGCTGTTTTTT. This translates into CASSVGQYTGELFF.

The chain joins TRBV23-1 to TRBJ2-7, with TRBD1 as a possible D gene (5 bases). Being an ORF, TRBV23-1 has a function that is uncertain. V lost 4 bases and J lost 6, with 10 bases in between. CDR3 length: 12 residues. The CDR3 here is CASSPKGSEQYF. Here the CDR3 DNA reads TGCGCCAGCAGTCCAAAGGGGTCCGAGCAGTACTTC.

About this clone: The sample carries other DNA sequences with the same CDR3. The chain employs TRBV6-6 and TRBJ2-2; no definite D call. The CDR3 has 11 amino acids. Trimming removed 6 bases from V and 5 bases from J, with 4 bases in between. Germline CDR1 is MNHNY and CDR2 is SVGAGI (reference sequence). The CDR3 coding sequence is TGTGCCAGCAGCACAACCGGGGAGCTGTTTTTT. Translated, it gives CASSTTGELFF.

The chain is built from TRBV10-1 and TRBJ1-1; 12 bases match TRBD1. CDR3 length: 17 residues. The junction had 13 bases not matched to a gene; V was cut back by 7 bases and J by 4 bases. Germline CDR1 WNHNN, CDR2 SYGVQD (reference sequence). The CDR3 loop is CASTVHWDRGHGTEAFF. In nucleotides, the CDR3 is TGCGCCAGCACAGTGCACTGGGACAGGGGGCATGGCACTGAAGCTTTCTTT.

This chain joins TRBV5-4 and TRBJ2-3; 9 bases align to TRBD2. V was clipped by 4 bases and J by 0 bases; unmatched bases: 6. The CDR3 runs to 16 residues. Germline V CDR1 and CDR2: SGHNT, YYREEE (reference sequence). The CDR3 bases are TGTGCCAGCAGCCCCCGTAGCGGGGGCAGCACAGATACGCAGTATTTT. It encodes CASSPRSGGSTDTQYF.

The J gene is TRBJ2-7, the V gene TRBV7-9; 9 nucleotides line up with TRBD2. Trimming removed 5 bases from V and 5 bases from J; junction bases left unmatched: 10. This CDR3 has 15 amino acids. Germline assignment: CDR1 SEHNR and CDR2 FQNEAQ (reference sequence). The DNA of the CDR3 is TGTGCCAGCAGCCCCCGAGGGGGGACTAGCCACGAGCAGTACTTC. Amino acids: CASSPRGGTSHEQYF. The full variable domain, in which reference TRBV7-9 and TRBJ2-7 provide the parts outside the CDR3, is DTGVSQNPRHKITKRGQNVTFRCDPISEHNRLYWYRQTLGQGPEFLTYFQNEAQLEKSRLLSDRFSAERPKGSFSTLEIQRTEQGDSAMYLCASSPRGGTSHEQYFGPGTRLTVT.

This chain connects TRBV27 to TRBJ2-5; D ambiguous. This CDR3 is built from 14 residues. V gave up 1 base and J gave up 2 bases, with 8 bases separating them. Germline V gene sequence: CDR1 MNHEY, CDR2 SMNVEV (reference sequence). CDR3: CASSLFGTQETQYF. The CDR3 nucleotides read TGTGCCAGCAGTTTATTCGGCACTCAAGAGACCCAGTACTTC.

CDR3 sequence reads: CASSIASWDRGLNSPLHF. As DNA, the CDR3 is TGTGCCAGTAGTATAGCCTCCTGGGACAGGGGGCTTAATTCACCCCTCCACTTT. The gene calls are TRBV19 and TRBJ1-6, with TRBD1 identical over 12 bases. The ends lost 1 base at V and 6 bases at J; junction bases unmatched: 7. Germline CDR1 LNHDA, CDR2 SQIVND (reference sequence). This CDR3 comprises 18 residues. The whole variable domain, filled in from reference TRBV19 and TRBJ1-6, reads DGGITQSPKYLFRKEGQNVTLSCEQNLNHDAMYWYRQDPGQGLRLIYYSQIVNDFQKGDIAEGYSVSREKKESFPLTVTSAQKNPTAFYLCASSIASWDRGLNSPLHFGNGTRLTVT.

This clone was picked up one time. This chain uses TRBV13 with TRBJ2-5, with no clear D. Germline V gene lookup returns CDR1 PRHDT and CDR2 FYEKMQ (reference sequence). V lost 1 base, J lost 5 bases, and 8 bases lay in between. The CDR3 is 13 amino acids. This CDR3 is CASSLAAMETQYF. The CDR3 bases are TGTGCCAGCAGCTTAGCGGCTATGGAGACCCAGTACTTC.